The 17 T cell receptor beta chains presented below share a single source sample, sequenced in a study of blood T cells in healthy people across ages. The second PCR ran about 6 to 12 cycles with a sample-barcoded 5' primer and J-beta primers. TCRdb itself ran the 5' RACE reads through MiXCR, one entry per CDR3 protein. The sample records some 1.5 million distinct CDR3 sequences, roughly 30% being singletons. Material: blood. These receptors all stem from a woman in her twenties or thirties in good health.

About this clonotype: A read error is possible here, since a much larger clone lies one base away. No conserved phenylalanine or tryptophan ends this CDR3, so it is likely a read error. CDR3 sequence: CASSGANRGDYEQYC. The DNA of the CDR3 is TGTGCCAGCAGTGGGGCTAACAGGGGGGATTACGAGCAGTACTGC. The J gene is TRBJ2-7, the V gene TRBV25-1; 8 bases align to TRBD1. The CDR3 contains 15 residues. V was clipped by 4 bases and J by 4 bases; unmatched bases: 9. CDR1 is MGHDK, CDR2 SYGVNS, per germline.

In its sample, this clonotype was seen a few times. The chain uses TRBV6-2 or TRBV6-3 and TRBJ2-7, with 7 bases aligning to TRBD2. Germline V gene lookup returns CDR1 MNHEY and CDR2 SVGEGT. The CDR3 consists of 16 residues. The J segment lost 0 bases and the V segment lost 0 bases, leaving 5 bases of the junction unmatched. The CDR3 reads CASSYSPSGNSYEQYF. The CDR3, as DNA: TGTGCCAGCAGTTACTCTCCCAGCGGGAACTCCTACGAGCAGTACTTC.

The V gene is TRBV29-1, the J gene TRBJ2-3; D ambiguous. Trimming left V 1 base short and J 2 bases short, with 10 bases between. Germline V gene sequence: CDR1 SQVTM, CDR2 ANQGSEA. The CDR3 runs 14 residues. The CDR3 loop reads CSVEGSRATDTQYF. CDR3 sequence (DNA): TGCAGCGTTGAAGGATCGCGCGCCACAGATACGCAGTATTTT.

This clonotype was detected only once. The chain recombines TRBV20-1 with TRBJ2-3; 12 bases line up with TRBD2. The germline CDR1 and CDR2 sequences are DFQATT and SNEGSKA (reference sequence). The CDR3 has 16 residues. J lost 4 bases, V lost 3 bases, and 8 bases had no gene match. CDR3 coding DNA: TGCAGTGCTAGGAGTCTAGCGGGAGGGCCGCCAGATACGCAGTATTTT. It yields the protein CSARSLAGGPPDTQYF.

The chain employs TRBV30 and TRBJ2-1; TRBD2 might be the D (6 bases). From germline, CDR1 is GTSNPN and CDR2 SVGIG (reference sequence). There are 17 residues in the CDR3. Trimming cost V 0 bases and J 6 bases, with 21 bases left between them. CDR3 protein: CAWSVPPTSPRRNEQFF. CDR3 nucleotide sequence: TGTGCCTGGAGTGTCCCCCCTACTAGCCCTAGGCGCAATGAGCAGTTCTTC.

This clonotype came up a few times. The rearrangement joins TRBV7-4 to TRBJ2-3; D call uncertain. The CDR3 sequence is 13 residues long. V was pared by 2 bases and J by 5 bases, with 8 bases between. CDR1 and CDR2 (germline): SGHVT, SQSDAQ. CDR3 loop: CASSLSYGDTQYF. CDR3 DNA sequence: TGTGCCAGCAGCTTATCTTACGGAGATACGCAGTATTTT.

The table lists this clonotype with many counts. The CDR3 protein is CAWSKGKTYEQYF. The CDR3 DNA reads as TGTGCCTGGAGTAAGGGCAAGACCTACGAGCAGTACTTC. The chain carries TRBV30 and TRBJ2-7; the D is unclear. Germline V gives CDR1 GTSNPN, CDR2 SVGIG (reference sequence). This CDR3 comprises 13 residues. With 2 bases removed from V and 2 bases from J, the gap between germline ends came to 10 bases. The variable domain in full, with the rest retrieved from reference TRBV30 and TRBJ2-7, is SQTIHQWPATLVQPVGSPLSLECTVEGTSNPNLYWYRQAAGRGLQLLFYSVGIGQISSEVPQNLSASRPQDRQFILSSKKLLLSDSGFYLCAWSKGKTYEQYFGPGTRLTVT.

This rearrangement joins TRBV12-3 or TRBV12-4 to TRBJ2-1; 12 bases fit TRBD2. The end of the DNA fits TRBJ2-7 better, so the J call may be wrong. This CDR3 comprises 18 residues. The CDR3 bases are TGTGCCAGCAGACCGACTAGCGGGGGCCCTAACTCCTACAATGAGCAGTACTTC. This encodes CASRPTSGGPNSYNEQYF.

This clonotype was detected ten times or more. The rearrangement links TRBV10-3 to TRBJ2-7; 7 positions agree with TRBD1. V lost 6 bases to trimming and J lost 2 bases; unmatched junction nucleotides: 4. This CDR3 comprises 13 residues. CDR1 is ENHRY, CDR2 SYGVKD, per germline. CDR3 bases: TGTGCCATCAGGGGACAGAGCCCCTACGAGCAGTACTTC. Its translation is CAIRGQSPYEQYF.

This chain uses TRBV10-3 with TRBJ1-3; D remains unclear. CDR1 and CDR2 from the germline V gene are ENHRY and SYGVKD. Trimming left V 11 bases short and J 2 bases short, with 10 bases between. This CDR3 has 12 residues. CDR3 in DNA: TGTGCCCTTGGGCCCCCTGGAAACACCATATATTTT. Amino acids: CALGPPGNTIYF.

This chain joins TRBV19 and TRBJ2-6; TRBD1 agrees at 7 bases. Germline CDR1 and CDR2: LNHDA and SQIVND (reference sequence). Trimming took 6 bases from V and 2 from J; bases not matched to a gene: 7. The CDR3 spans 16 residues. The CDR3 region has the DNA TGTGCCAGTAGACCGCGTGACAGGGCTGGGGCCAACGTCCTGACTTTC. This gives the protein CASRPRDRAGANVLTF.

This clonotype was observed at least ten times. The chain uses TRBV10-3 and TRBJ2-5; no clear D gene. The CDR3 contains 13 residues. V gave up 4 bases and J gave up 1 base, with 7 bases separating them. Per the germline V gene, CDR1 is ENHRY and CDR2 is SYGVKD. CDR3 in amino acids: CAISVPSQETQYF. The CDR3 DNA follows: TGTGCCATCAGTGTACCCAGCCAAGAGACCCAGTACTTC.

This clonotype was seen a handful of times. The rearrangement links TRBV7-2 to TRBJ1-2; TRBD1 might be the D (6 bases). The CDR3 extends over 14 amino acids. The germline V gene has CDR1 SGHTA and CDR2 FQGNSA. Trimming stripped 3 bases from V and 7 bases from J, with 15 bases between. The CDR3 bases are TGTGCCAGCAGCTTGGCGGGGGGCTTAGGTGGCTACACCTTC. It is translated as CASSLAGGLGGYTF.

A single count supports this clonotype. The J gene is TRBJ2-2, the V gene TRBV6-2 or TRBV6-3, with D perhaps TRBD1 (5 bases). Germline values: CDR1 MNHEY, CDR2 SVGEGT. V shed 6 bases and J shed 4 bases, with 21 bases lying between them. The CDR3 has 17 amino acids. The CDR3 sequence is CASSPSGIPLSTGELFF. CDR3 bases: TGTGCCAGCAGCCCATCAGGGATCCCCCTGAGCACCGGGGAGCTGTTTTTT.

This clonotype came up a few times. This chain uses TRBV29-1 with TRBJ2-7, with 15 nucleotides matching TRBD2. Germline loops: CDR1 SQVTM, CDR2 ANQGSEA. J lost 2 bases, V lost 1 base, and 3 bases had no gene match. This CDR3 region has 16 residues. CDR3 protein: CSVEGTSGRGTYEQYF. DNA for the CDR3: TGCAGCGTTGAAGGGACTAGCGGGAGGGGAACCTACGAGCAGTACTTC.

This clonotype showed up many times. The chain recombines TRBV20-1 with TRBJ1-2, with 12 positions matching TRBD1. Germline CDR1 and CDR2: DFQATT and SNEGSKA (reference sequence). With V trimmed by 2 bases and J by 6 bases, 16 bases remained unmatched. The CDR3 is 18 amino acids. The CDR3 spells CSARFPWGTGGAENGYTF. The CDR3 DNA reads TGCAGTGCTAGATTCCCTTGGGGGACAGGGGGCGCCGAGAATGGCTACACCTTC.

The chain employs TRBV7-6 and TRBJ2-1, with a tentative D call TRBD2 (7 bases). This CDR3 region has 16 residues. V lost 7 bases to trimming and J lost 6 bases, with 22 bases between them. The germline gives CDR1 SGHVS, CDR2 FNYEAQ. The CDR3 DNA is TGTGCCAGCACACGGTTAAGTGGGGGGGCCCCCAATGAGCAGTTCTTC. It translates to CASTRLSGGAPNEQFF.